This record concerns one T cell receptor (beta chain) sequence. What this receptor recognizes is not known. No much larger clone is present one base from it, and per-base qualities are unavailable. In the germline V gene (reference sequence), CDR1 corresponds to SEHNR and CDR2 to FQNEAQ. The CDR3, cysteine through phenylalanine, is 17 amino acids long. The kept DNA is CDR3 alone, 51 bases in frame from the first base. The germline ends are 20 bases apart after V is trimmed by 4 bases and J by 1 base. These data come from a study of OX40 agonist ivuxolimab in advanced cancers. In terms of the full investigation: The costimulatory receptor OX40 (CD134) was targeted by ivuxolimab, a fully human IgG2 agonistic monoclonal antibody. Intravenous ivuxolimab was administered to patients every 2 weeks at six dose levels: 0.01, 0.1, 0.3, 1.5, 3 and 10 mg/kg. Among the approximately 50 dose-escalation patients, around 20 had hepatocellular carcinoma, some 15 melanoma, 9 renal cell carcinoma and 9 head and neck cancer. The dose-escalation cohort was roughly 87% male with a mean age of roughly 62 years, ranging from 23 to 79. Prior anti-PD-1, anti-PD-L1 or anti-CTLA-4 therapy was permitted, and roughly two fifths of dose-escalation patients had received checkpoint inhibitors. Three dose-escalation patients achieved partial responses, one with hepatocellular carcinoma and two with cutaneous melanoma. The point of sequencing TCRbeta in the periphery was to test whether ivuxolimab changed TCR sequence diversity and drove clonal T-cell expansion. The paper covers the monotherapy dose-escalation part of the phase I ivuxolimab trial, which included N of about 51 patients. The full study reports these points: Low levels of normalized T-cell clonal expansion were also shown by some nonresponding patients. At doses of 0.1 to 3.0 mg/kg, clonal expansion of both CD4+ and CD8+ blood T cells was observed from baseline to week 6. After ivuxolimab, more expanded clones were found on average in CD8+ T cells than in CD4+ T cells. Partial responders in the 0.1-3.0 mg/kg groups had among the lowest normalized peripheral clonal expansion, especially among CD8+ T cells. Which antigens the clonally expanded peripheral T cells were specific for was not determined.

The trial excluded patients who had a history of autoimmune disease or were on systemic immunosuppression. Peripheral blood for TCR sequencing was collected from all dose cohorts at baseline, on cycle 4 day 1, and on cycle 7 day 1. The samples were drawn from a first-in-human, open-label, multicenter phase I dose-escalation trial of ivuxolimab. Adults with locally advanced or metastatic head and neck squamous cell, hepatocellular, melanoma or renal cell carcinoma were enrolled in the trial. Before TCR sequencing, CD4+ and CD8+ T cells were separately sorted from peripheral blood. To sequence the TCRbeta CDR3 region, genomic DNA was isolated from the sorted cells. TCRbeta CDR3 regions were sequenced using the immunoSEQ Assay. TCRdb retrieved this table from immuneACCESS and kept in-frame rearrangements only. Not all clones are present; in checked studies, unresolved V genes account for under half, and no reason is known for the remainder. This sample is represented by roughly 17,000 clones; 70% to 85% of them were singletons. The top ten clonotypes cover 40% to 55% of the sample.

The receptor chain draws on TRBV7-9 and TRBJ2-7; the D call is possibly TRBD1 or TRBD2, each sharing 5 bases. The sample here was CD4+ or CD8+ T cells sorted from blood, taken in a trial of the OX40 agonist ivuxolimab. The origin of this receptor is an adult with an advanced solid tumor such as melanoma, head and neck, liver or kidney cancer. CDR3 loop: CASSSSSIRDGSYEQYF. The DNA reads TGTGCCAGCAGCTCCTCGAGTATCCGGGACGGATCCTACGAGCAGTACTTC.